This is a list of T cell receptor beta chains from one sample in a study of blood T cell repertoires in COVID-19. The method was immunoSEQ multiplex PCR; TCRdb's version includes in-frame clones alone and lacks a portion of them. The table shows about 62,000 clones, with around nine tenths occurring only once. The source material was peripheral blood. All receptors come from a human donor in a cohort sampled during active COVID-19. The CDR3 runs from the conserved cysteine through the conserved F or W.

V gene: TRBV19
CDR3 protein: CASADQGVGEQYF

V gene: TRBV6-5
CDR3 protein: CASSLGQGRTDTQYF

V gene: TRBV4-3
CDR3 protein: CASSQDPGTGGFGDGYTF

V gene: TRBV21-1
CDR3 protein: CASSIGDRLNTEAFF

V gene: TRBV19
CDR3 protein: CASNSGRADTQYF

V gene: TRBV3-1/TRBV3-2
CDR3 protein: CASSQEAGSNQPQHF

V gene: TRBV30
CDR3 protein: CAWSVRTNYGYTF

V gene: TRBV5-5
CDR3 protein: CASSLEQVTTITEAFF

V gene: TRBV5-6
CDR3 protein: CASSFDGAGEQYF

V gene: TRBV28
CDR3 protein: CASKARPYNEQFF

V gene: TRBV19
CDR3 protein: CASSVYSTETQYF

V gene: TRBV2
CDR3 protein: CASKDRGLPYEQYF

V gene: TRBV21-1
CDR3 protein: CASGLAAYNEQFF

V gene: TRBV7-2
CDR3 protein: CASSLNTGELFF

V gene: TRBV9
CDR3 protein: CASSARQIPNTEAFF

V gene: TRBV18
CDR3 protein: CASSTGTENTGELFF

V gene: TRBV11-2
CDR3 protein: CASSLGYIGTDTQYF

V gene: TRBV5-4
CDR3 protein: CASSFRDTNTGELFF

V gene: TRBV3-1/TRBV3-2
CDR3 protein: CASSQGLAGGVSRETQYF

V gene: TRBV5-6
CDR3 protein: CASSPLAGDRIGQFF

V gene: TRBV7-3
CDR3 protein: CASSSSGSLDEQFF

V gene: TRBV7-3
CDR3 protein: CASSLQRLSEAFF

V gene: TRBV7-8
CDR3 protein: CASSGRGWGQTHRGSYEQYF

V gene: TRBV6-4
CDR3 protein: CASSDGTGAGELFF

V gene: TRBV7-8
CDR3 protein: CASSRIFAGGAHETQYF

V gene: TRBV12-3/TRBV12-4
CDR3 protein: CASSFGKNQPQHF

V gene: TRBV7-3
CDR3 protein: CASSSLGQAKGELFF

V gene: TRBV5-1
CDR3 protein: CASSDLDRGVNEKLFF

V gene: TRBV4-1
CDR3 protein: CASSRTGLGQPQHF

V gene: TRBV4-2
CDR3 protein: CASSQDQANSGNTIYF

V gene: TRBV14
CDR3 protein: CASSQAPGLAGGYEQYF

V gene: TRBV5-1
CDR3 protein: CASSAGGSGANVLTF

V gene: TRBV5-1
CDR3 protein: CASRWAEGAYTEAFF

V gene: TRBV20-1
CDR3 protein: CSAPRGHEQYF

V gene: TRBV7-2
CDR3 protein: CASSSLRGGDTQYF

V gene: TRBV28
CDR3 protein: CASREQGTEQFF

V gene: TRBV19
CDR3 protein: CASSQSSGGNTEAFF

V gene: TRBV11-2
CDR3 protein: CASSSLTHPLPGGAFF

V gene: TRBV2
CDR3 protein: CASSELQAAYGYTF

V gene: TRBV5-1
CDR3 protein: CASSLGSGREGNEQFF

V gene: TRBV7-2
CDR3 protein: CASSFRLAGGTGELFF

V gene: TRBV6-6
CDR3 protein: CASSYSGQSTGELFF

V gene: TRBV6-6
CDR3 protein: CASSYEPGGNNQPQHF

V gene: TRBV18
CDR3 protein: CASSSTPGFGGYTF

V gene: TRBV7-9
CDR3 protein: CASSGAGDGSPLHF

V gene: TRBV10-3
CDR3 protein: CAISPGQGRTDTQYF

V gene: TRBV5-1
CDR3 protein: CASSFSSSYEQYF

V gene: TRBV3-1/TRBV3-2
CDR3 protein: CASSQIRTLSSYNEQFF

V gene: TRBV19
CDR3 protein: CASYPRGWVWTEAFF

V gene: TRBV7-2
CDR3 protein: CASTPPGVSEYNEQFF

V gene: TRBV12-3/TRBV12-4
CDR3 protein: CASKSTEAFF

V gene: TRBV5-1
CDR3 protein: CASSLGLAGGRTDTQYF

V gene: TRBV28
CDR3 protein: CASSPTGTYEQYF

V gene: TRBV9
CDR3 protein: CASSGSSYEQYF

V gene: TRBV5-6
CDR3 protein: CASSLDQGVRSPLHF

V gene: TRBV2
CDR3 protein: CASSPSGSRGGDEQFF